This T cell receptor (beta chain) originates from a study of T cells in localized non-small cell lung cancer. V trimming: 0 bases; J trimming: 4 bases; junction bases outside the gene matches: 1. CDR1 is KGHSH, CDR2 LQKENI, per germline. The CDR3 has 16 amino acids. Notes on the study in general: Uninvolved adjacent lung had higher T cell clonality than tumor and all other tissues.

Sequenced by immunoSEQ multiplex PCR; TCRdb stores in-frame clones only, minus some. Of several thousand clones detected, around 92% appear once; the ten largest clones hold roughly 2.3%. This clone has only one observation. The antigen is not known. The sample holds other DNA sequences that translate to the same CDR3. The chain joins TRBV18 to TRBJ2-1; the match to TRBD2 covers 12 bases. The origin of this receptor is a female donor older than 55 with stage II squamous cell lung carcinoma. The starting material was peripheral blood, obtained before any cancer treatment. The CDR3 protein is CASSPPGTSGYNEQFF. The CDR3 nucleotides are TGTGCCAGCTCACCACCGGGGACTAGCGGGTACAATGAGCAGTTCTTC.